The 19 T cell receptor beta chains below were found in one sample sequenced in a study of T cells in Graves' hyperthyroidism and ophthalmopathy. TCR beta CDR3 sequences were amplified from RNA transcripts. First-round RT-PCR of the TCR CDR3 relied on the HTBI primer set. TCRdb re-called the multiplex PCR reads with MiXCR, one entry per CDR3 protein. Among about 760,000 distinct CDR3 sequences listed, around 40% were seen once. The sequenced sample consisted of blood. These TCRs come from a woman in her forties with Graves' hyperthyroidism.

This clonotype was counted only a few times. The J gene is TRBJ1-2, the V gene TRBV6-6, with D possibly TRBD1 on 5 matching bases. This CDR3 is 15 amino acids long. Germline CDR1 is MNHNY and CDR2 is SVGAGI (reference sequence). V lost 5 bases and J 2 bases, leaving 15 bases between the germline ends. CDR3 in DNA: TGTGCCAGCAGTATACCGGGACGGGACAACTATGGCTACACCTTC. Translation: CASSIPGRDNYGYTF.

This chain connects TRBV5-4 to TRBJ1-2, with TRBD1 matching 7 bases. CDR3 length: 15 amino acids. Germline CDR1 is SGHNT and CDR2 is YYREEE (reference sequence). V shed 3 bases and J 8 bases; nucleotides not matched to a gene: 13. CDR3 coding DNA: TGTGCCAGCAGCTCCGGGAGACAGGGATGGTTCGGCTACACCTTC. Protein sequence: CASSSGRQGWFGYTF.

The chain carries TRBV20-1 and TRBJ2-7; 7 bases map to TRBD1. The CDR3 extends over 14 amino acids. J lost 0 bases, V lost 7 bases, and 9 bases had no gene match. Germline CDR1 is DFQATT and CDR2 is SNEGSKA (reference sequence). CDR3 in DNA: TGCAGTGTGACGACAGGGACCGTCTCCTACGAGCAGTACTTC. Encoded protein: CSVTTGTVSYEQYF.

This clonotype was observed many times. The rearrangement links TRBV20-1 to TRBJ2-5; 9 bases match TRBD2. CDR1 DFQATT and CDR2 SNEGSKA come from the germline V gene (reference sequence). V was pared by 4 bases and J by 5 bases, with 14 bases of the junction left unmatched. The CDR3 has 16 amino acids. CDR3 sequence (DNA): TGCAGTGCTATTGGCGGCGGGGGGGCCGGAGTGGAGACCCAGTACTTC. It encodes CSAIGGGGAGVETQYF.

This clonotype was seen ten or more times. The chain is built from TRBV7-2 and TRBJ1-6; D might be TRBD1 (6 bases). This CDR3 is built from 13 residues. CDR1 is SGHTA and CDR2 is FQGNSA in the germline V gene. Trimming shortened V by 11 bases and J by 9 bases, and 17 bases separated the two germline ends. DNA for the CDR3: TGTGCCGCCCGGGACATTTTATTTTCACCCCTCCACTTT. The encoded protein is CAARDILFSPLHF.

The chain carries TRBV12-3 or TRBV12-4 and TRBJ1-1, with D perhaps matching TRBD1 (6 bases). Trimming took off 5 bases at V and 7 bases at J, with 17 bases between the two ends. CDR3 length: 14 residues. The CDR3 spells CASSTSTGTNEAFF. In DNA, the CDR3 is TGTGCCAGCAGTACATCAACAGGGACTAATGAAGCTTTCTTT.

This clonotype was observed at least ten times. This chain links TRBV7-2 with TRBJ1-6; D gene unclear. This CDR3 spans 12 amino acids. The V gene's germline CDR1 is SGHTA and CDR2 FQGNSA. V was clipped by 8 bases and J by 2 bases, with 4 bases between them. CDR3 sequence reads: CASGTYNSPLHF. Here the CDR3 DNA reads TGTGCCAGCGGGACCTATAATTCACCCCTCCACTTT.

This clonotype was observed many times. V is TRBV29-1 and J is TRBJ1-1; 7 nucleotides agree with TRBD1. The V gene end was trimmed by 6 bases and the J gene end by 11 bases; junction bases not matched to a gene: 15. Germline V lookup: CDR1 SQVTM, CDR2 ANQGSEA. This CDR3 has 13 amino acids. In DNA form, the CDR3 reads TGCAGCGTGGGGGGCTACAGGGGCCTTAATGCTTTCTTT. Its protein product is CSVGGYRGLNAFF.

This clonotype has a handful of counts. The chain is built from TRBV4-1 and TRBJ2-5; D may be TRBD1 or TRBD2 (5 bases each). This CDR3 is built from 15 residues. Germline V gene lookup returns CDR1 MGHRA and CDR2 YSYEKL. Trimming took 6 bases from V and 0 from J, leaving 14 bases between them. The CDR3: CASRLGVGYQETQYF. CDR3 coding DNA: TGCGCCAGCAGACTGGGGGTAGGATACCAAGAGACCCAGTACTTC.

This chain's CDR3 is CASSGGQGLGGYTF. DNA of the CDR3: TGTGCCAGCAGCGGGGGACAGGGGCTAGGTGGCTACACCTTC. The rearrangement links TRBV7-2 to TRBJ1-2; TRBD1 matches 10 bases. The germline gives CDR1 SGHTA, CDR2 FQGNSA. This CDR3 is built from 14 residues. V shed 5 bases, J shed 7 bases, and the junction held 7 bases outside the gene matches.

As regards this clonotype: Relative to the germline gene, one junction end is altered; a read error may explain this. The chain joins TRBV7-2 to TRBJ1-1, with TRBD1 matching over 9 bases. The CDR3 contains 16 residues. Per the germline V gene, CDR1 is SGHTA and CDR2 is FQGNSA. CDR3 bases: TGCGCCAGCAGCCAAGGAGGGACAGGGAATTTCGCTGAAGCTTTCTTT. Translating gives CASSQGGTGNFAEAFF. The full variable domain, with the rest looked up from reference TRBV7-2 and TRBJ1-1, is GAGVSQSPSNKVTEKGKDVELRCDPISGHTALYWYRQSLGQGLEFLIYFQGNSAPDKSGLPSDRFSAERTGGSVSTLTIQRTQQEDSAVYLCASSQGGTGNFAEAFFGQGTRLTVV.

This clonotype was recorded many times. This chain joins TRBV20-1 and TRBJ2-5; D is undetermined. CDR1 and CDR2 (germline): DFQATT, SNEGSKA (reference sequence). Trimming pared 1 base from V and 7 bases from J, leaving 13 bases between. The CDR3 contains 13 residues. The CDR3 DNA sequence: TGCAGTGCTAGAGTAAGCCAGTTGGGGACCCAGTACTTC. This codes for CSARVSQLGTQYF.

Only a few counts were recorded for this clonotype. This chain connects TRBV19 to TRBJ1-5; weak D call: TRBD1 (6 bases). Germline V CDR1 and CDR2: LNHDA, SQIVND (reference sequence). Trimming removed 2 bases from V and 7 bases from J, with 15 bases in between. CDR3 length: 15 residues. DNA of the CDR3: TGTGCCAGTAGTATATGGGGCAGGGGTGAACAGCCCCAGCATTTT. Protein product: CASSIWGRGEQPQHF.

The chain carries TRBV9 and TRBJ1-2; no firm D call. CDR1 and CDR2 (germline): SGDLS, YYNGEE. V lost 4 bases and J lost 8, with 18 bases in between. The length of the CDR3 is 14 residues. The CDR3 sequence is CASSQDLRSGGYTF. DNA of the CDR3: TGTGCCAGCAGCCAAGACCTCAGGAGTGGAGGCTACACCTTC.

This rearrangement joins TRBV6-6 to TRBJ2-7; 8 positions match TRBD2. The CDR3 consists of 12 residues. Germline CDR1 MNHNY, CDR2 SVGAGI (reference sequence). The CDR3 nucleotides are TGTGCGTCTCGGGGGGGATCGGACGAGCAGTACTTC. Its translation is CASRGGSDEQYF.

CDR3 nucleotide sequence: TGTGCCAGTCGGGACGGTTTAAAGGGACACTCCTACGAGCAGTACTTC. This gives the protein CASRDGLKGHSYEQYF. The chain is built from TRBV11-2 and TRBJ2-7; D is possibly TRBD1 (6 bases). V gave up 9 bases and J gave up 0 bases, with 21 bases separating them. Per germline, CDR1 SGHAT and CDR2 FQNNGV. The length of the CDR3 is 16 residues.

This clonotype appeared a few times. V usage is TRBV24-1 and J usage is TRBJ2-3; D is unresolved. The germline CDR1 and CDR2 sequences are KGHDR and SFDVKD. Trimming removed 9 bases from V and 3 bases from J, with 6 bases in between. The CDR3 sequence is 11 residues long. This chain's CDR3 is CATANTDTQYF. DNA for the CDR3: TGTGCCACCGCTAATACAGATACGCAGTATTTT.

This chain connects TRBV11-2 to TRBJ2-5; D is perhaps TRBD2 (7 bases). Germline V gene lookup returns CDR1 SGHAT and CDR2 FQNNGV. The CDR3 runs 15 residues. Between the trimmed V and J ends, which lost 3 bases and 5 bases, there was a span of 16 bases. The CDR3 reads CASSLIGGAGETQYF. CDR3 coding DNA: TGTGCCAGCAGCTTGATTGGGGGGGCGGGGGAGACCCAGTACTTC.

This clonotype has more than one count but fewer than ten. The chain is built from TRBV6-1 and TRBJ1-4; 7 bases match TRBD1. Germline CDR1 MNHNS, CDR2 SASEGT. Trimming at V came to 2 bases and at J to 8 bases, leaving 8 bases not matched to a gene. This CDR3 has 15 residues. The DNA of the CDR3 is TGTGCCAGCAGTGAATTGAAGGGGGCAGGGGAAAAACTGTTTTTT. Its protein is CASSELKGAGEKLFF.